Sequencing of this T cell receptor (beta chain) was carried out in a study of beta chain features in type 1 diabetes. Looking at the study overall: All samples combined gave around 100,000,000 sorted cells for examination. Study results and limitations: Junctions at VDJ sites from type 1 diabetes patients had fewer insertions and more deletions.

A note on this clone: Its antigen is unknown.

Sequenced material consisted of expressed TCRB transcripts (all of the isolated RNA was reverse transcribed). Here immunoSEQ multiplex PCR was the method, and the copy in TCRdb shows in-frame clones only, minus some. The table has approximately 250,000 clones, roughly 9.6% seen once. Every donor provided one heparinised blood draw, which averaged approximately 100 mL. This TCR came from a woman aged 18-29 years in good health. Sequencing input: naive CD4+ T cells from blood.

The CDR3 DNA reads TGTGCCAGCAGCAAAACCTGGGACACTAACTACGAGCAGTACTTC. Translated: CASSKTWDTNYEQYF. The gene calls are TRBV9 and TRBJ2-7, with D possibly TRBD1 on 6 matching bases. The CDR3 is made up of 15 amino acids. Looked up from germline, CDR1 is SGDLS and CDR2 is YYNGEE. The V gene lost 4 bases and the J gene lost 3 bases, with 17 bases spanning the gap.